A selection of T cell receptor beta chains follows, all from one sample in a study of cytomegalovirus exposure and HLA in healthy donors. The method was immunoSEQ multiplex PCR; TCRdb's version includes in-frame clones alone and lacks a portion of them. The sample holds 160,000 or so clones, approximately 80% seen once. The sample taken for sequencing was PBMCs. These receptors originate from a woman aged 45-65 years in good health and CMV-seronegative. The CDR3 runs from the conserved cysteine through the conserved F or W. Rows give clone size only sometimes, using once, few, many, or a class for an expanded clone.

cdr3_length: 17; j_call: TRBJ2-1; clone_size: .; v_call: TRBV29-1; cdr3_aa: CSVEERPGLAPLGEQFF
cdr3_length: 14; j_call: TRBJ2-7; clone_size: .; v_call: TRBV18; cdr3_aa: CASSPPRTSYEQYF
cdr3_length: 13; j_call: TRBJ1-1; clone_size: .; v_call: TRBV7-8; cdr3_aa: CASSLAGVTEAFF
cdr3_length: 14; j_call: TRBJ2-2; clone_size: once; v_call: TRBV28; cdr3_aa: CAYQRGGLGGELFF
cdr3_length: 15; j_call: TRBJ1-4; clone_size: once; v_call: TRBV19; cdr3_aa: CASSIGQAGSEKLFF
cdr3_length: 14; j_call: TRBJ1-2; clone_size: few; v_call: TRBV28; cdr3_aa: CASSSPGGADGYTF
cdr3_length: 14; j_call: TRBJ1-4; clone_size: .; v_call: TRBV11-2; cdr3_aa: CASSSGTGYEKLFF
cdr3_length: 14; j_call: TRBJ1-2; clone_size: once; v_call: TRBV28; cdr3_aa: CASSLGDTNYGYTF
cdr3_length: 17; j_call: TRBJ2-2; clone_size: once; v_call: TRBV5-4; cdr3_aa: CASSWTSGGPITGELFF
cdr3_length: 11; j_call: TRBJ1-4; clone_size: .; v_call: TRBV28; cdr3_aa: CASSLGLTLFF
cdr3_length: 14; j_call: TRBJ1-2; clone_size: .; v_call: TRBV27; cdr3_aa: CASKTYTGGYGYTF
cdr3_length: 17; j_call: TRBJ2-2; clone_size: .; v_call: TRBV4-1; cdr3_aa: CASSRQGLALNTGELFF
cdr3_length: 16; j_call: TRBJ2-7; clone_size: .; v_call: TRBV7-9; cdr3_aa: CASSLVRTGGSYEQYF
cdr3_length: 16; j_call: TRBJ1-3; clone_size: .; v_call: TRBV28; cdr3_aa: CASRPNRGYSGNTIYF
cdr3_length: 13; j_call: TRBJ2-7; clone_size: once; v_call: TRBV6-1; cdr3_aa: CASRSVLSYEQYF
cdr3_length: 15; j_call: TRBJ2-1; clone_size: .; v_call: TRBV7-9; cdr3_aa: CASSLAGTIGGEQFF
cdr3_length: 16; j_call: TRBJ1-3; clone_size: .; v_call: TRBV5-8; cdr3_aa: CASSWATGISGNTIYF
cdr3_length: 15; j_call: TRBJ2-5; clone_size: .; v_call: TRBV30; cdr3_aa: CAWDPPRVSRETQYF
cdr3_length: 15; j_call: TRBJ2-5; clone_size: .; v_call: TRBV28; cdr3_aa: CASRLAGGLRETQYF
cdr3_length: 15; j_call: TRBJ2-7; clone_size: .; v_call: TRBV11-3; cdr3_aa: CASSLGSGGNYEQYF
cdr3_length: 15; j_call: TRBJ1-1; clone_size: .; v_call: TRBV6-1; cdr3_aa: CASSEGSDWNTEAFF
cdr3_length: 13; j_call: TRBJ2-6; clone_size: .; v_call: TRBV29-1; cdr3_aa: CSVDGVGANVLTF
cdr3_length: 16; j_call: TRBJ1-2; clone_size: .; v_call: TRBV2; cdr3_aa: CASTPRGPSTNYGYTF